A selection of T cell receptor beta chains follows, all from one sample in a study of shared clonotypes between healthy human individuals. Sequencing was performed with immunoSEQ multiplex PCR; in TCRdb, only in-frame clones are kept and a portion is missing. The table lists more than 2 million clones, roughly 95% of them singletons. Sequenced sample: naive CD8+ T cells sorted from blood. Receptors were obtained from a man between 18 and 35 years old in good health. Each CDR3 is given with its conserved first and last residue. Fields, in order: J gene, clone size, D gene, V gene, CDR3 protein, CDR3 DNA. A D gene is named only where the DNA matches it firmly. Where a row states a size, it is once, few, many or the class of an expanded clone; other rows omit it.

TRBJ2-3,-,-,TRBV7-9,CASSLTASTDTQYF,TGTGCCAGCAGCTTAACAGCTTCCACAGATACGCAGTATTTT
TRBJ2-6,-,-,TRBV11-2,CASSLGAGANVLTF,TGTGCCAGCAGCTTAGGGGCTGGGGCCAACGTCCTGACTTTC
TRBJ2-3,-,-,TRBV13,CASSLGQGDDTQYF,TGTGCCAGCAGCTTAGGACAGGGCGATGATACGCAGTATTTT
TRBJ1-1,-,-,TRBV10-3,CAIRPEDSTEAFF,TGTGCCATCAGACCCGAGGACAGCACTGAAGCTTTCTTT
TRBJ2-7,-,TRBD1,TRBV27,CASSFGDRGHEQYF,TGTGCCAGCAGTTTCGGTGACAGGGGTCACGAGCAGTACTTC
TRBJ2-5,-,-,TRBV9,CASSEGGTRQTQYF,TGTGCCAGCAGCGAGGGTGGGACGCGGCAGACCCAGTACTTC
TRBJ2-2,-,TRBD1,TRBV5-1,CASSLAGDRVDTGELFF,TGCGCCAGCAGCTTGGCCGGAGACAGGGTTGACACCGGGGAGCTGTTTTTT
TRBJ2-4,-,-,TRBV13,CASSLADLNIQYF,TGTGCCAGCAGCTTAGCGGACCTAAACATTCAGTACTTC
TRBJ1-1,once,-,TRBV9,CASSPHAEGGTEAFF,TGTGCCAGCAGCCCCCATGCGGAGGGGGGCACTGAAGCTTTCTTT
TRBJ2-7,-,TRBD2,TRBV9,CASSVAPTSSSEQYF,TGTGCCAGCAGCGTAGCCCCGACTAGCTCCTCGGAGCAGTACTTC
TRBJ1-5,-,-,TRBV9,CASSVGTEDQPQHF,TGTGCCAGCAGCGTAGGGACTGAGGATCAGCCCCAGCATTTT
TRBJ2-3,-,-,TRBV15,CATSPGSGSADTQYF,TGTGCCACCAGTCCGGGATCAGGGAGTGCAGATACGCAGTATTTT
TRBJ2-2,once,-,TRBV2,CASSDDTGELFF,TGTGCCAGCAGTGATGACACCGGGGAGCTGTTTTTT
TRBJ2-7,-,-,TRBV4-1,CASSQAYEQYF,TGCGCCAGCAGCCAAGCTTACGAGCAGTACTTC
TRBJ1-1,-,-,TRBV29-1,CSVVGMEGLSNTEAFF,TGCAGCGTTGTGGGTATGGAGGGACTCTCGAACACTGAAGCTTTCTTT
TRBJ1-1,-,TRBD1,TRBV30,CAWEDRERPEAFF,TGTGCCTGGGAGGACAGGGAGAGGCCTGAAGCTTTCTTT
TRBJ1-2,-,TRBD1,TRBV6-5,CASSSGTGRDGYTF,TGTGCCAGCAGTTCTGGGACAGGGAGGGATGGCTACACCTTC
TRBJ2-1,-,-,TRBV2,CASSTGPPQFF,TGTGCCAGCAGTACAGGGCCCCCTCAGTTCTTC
TRBJ2-1,-,-,TRBV6-1,CASSDERGEQFF,TGTGCCAGCAGTGATGAGCGAGGGGAGCAGTTCTTC
TRBJ2-1,-,TRBD2,TRBV7-9,CASSDYAGVDGEQFF,TGTGCCAGCAGCGATTACGCGGGGGTAGACGGTGAGCAGTTCTTC
TRBJ1-1,-,-,TRBV19,CASSIDPPGVTEAFF,TGTGCCAGTAGTATAGACCCGCCCGGGGTGACTGAAGCTTTCTTT
TRBJ2-7,-,-,TRBV6-5,CASSPLDAVYEQYF,TGTGCCAGCAGCCCCCTAGACGCTGTATACGAGCAGTACTTC
TRBJ1-3,-,-,TRBV29-1,CSVAGSSGNTIYF,TGCAGCGTTGCCGGGTCCTCTGGAAACACCATATATTTT
TRBJ2-3,-,-,TRBV13,CASSIPGGGTDTQYF,TGTGCCAGCAGCATCCCCGGAGGGGGCACAGATACGCAGTATTTT
TRBJ2-7,-,-,TRBV11-2,CASSPRGDRTYEQYF,TGTGCCAGCAGCCCTAGGGGGGACCGAACCTACGAGCAGTACTTC
TRBJ1-5,-,-,TRBV7-9,CASSLGGLDSNQPQHF,TGTGCCAGCAGCTTAGGGGGGTTAGATAGCAATCAGCCCCAGCATTTT
TRBJ2-7,-,TRBD2,TRBV2,CASSETSGGANEQYF,TGTGCCAGCAGTGAAACTAGCGGGGGGGCCAACGAGCAGTACTTC
TRBJ2-5,-,TRBD2,TRBV12-5,CASGSLAGGDQETQYF,TGTGCTAGTGGTTCCCTAGCGGGAGGAGACCAAGAGACCCAGTACTTC
TRBJ2-7,-,TRBD2,TRBV28,CASSSTSGPSYEQYF,TGTGCCAGCAGTTCAACTAGCGGGCCTTCCTACGAGCAGTACTTC
TRBJ1-2,once,TRBD1,TRBV5-4,CASSFGTGDYGYTF,TGTGCCAGCAGCTTCGGAACAGGGGACTATGGCTACACCTTC
TRBJ1-6,-,-,TRBV25-1,CASRGPAYSPLHF,TGTGCCAGCAGGGGTCCGGCCTATTCACCCCTCCACTTT
TRBJ2-2,-,TRBD1,TRBV9,CASSGDSPWTGELFF,TGTGCCAGCAGCGGGGACAGTCCGTGGACCGGGGAGCTGTTTTTT
TRBJ2-2,once,-,TRBV27,CASTPGAITGELFF,TGTGCCAGCACCCCGGGGGCTATAACCGGGGAGCTGTTTTTT